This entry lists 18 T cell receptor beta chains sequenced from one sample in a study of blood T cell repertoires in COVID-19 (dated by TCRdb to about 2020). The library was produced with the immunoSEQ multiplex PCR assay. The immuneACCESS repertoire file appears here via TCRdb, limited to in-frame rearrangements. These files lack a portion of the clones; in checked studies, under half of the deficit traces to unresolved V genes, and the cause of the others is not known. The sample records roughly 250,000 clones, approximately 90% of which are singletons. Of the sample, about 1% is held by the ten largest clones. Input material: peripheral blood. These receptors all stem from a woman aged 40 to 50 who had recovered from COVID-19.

CDR3 nucleotide sequence: TGTGCCATCAGTGACCTACAGGGGGCGAATTCACCCCTCCACTTT. As protein: CAISDLQGANSPLHF. The gene calls are TRBV10-3 and TRBJ1-6, with 9 positions matching TRBD1. The CDR3 sequence is 15 residues long. With 3 bases clipped from V and 7 bases from J, the junction kept 4 bases outside the gene matches. From germline, CDR1 is ENHRY and CDR2 SYGVKD.

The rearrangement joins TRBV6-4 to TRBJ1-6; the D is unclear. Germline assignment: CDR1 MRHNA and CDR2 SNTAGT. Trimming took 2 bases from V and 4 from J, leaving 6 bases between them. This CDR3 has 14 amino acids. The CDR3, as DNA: TGTGCCAGCAGTGACGGGCCTTATAATTCACCCCTCCACTTT. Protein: CASSDGPYNSPLHF.

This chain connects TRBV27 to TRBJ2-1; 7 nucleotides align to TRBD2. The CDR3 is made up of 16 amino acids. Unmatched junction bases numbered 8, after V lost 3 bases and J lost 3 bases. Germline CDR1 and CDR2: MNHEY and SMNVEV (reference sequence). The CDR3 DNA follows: TGTGCCAGCAGTTTGAGGGTAGCGGGCAACTACAATGAGCAGTTCTTC. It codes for CASSLRVAGNYNEQFF.

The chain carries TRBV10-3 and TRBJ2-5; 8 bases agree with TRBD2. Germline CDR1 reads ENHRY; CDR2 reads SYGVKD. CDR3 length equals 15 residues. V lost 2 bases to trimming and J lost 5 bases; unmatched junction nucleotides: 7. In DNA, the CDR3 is TGTGCCATCAGTGAGGGCACTTTAGCGGGGGAGACCCAGTACTTC. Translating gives CAISEGTLAGETQYF.

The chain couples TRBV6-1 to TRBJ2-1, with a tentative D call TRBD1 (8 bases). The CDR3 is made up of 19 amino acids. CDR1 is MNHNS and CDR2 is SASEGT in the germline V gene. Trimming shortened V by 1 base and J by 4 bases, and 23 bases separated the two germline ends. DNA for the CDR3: TGTGCCAGCAGTGAAGTGGCGGGGGACAGGCGGAGTTATTACAATGAGCAGTTCTTC. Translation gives CASSEVAGDRRSYYNEQFF.

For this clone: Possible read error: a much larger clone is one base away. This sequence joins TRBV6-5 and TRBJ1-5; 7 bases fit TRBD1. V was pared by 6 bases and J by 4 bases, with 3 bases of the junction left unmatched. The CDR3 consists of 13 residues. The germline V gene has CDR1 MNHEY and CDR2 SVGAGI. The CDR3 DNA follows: TGTGCCAGCAGCCAACAGGGGAATCAGCCCCAGCATTTT. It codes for CASSQQGNQPQHF.

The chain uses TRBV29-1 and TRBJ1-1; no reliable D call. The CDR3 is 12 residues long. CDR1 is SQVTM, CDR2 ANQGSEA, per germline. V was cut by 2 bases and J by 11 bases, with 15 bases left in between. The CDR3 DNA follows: TGCAGCGTTGAAAGGGCGGGCCGGACGGCTTTCTTT. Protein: CSVERAGRTAFF.

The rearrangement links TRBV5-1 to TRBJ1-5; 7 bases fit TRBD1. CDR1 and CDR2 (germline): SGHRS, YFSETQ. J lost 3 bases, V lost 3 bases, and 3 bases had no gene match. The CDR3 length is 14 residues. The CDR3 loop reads CASSSTGDNQPQHF. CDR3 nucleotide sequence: TGCGCCAGCAGCTCCACAGGGGACAATCAGCCCCAGCATTTT.

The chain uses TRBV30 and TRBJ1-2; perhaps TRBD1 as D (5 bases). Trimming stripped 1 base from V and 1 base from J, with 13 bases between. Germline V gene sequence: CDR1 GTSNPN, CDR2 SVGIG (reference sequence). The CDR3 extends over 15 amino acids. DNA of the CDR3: TGTGCCTGGAGTGGATGGGGGGACGGTAACTATGGCTACACCTTC. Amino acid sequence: CAWSGWGDGNYGYTF.

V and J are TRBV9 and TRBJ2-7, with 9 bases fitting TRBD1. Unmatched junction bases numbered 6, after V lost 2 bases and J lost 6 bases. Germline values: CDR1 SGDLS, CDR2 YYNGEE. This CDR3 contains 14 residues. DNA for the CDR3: TGTGCCAGCAGCGTCGGGACAGGGTTTGGCGAGCAGTACTTC. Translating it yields CASSVGTGFGEQYF. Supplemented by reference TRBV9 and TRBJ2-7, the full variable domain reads DSGVTQTPKHLITATGQRVTLRCSPRSGDLSVYWYQQSLDQGLQFLIQYYNGEERAKGNILERFSAQQFPDLHSELNLSSLELGDSALYFCASSVGTGFGEQYFGPGTRLTVT.

The chain's CDR3 is CASSQATLGEGGYTF. The CDR3 nucleotides are TGCGCCAGCAGCCAAGCCACCTTGGGGGAGGGTGGCTACACCTTC. The gene calls are TRBV4-3 and TRBJ1-2; tentatively, D is TRBD1 (5 bases). The V end lost 1 base, the J end lost 7 bases, and 16 bases lay between the germline ends. Germline V gene data show CDR1 as LGHNA and CDR2 as YSLEER. CDR3 length: 15 residues.

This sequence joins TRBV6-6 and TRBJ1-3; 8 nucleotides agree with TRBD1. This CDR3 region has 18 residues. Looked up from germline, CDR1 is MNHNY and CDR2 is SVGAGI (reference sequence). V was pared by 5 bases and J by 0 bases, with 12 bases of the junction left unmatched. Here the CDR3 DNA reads TGTGCCAGCAGTCCCGGGACAGGACAATCCCCCTCTGGAAACACCATATATTTT. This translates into CASSPGTGQSPSGNTIYF.

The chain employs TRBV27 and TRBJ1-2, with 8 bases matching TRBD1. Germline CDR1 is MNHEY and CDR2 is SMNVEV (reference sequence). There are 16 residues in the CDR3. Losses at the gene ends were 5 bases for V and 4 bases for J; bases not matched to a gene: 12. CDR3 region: CASSPNDRGRGYGYTF. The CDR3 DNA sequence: TGTGCCAGCAGTCCGAACGACAGGGGTCGGGGCTATGGCTACACCTTC.

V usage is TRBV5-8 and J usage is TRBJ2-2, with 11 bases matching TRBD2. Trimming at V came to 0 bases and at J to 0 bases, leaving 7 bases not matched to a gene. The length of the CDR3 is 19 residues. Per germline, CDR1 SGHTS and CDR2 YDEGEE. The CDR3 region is CASSLERLAGIPNTGELFF. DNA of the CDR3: TGTGCCAGCAGCTTGGAGAGACTAGCGGGGATCCCGAACACCGGGGAGCTGTTTTTT.

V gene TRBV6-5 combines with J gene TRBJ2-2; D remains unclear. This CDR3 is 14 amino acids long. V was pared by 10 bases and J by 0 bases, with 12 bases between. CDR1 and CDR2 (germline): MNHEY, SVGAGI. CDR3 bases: TGTGCCACCAGGCGAGGCTCGAACACCGGGGAGCTGTTTTTT. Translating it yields CATRRGSNTGELFF.

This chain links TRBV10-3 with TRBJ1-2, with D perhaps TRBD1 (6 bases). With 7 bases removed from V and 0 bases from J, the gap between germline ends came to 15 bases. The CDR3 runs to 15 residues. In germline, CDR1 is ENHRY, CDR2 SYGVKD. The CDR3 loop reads CAINPEQGTNYGYTF. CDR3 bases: TGTGCCATCAACCCAGAACAGGGCACTAACTATGGCTACACCTTC.

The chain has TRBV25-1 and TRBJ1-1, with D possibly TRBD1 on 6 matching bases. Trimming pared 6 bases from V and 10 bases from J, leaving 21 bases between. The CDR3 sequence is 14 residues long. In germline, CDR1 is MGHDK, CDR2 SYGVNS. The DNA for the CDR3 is TGTGCCAGCAGGCCCACAGGACAGCGGGAAGTAGCTTTCTTT. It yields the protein CASRPTGQREVAFF.

CDR3 loop: CASSSPKDRATEAFF. DNA of the CDR3: TGTGCCAGCAGCTCACCCAAGGACAGGGCCACTGAAGCTTTCTTT. The rearrangement links TRBV11-2 to TRBJ1-1; 8 bases are shared with TRBD1. Losses at the gene ends were 4 bases for V and 4 bases for J; bases not matched to a gene: 8. Germline CDR1 SGHAT, CDR2 FQNNGV. CDR3 size: 15 residues. The full variable domain, in which reference TRBV11-2 and TRBJ1-1 provide the parts outside the CDR3, is EAGVAQSPRYKIIEKRQSVAFWCNPISGHATLYWYQQILGQGPKLLIQFQNNGVVDDSQLPKDRFSAERLKGVDSTLKIQPAKLEDSAVYLCASSSPKDRATEAFFGQGTRLTVV.